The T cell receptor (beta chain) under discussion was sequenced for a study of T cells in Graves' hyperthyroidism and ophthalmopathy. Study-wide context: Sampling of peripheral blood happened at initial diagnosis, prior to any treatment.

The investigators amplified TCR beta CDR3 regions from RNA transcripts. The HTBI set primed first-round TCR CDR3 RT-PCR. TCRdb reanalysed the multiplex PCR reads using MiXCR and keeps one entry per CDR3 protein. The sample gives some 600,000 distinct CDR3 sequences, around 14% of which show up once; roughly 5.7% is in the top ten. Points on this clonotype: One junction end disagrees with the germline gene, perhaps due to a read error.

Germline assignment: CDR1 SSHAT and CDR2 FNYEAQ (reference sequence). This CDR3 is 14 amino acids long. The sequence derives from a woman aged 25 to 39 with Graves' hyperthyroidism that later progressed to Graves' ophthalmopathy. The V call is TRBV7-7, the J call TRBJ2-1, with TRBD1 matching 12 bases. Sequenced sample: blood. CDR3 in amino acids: CASSPGQGANEQLF. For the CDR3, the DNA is TGTGCTAGCAGCCCGGGACAGGGGGCAAATGAGCAGCTCTTC.